This TCR beta chain is from a study of blood T cell repertoires in COVID-19. Study background: Italy, Spain and the United States were the sources of the convalescent and acute COVID-19 samples. Sample material is recorded as cDNA or gDNA derived from T cells, B-cell-depleted T cells, or PBMCs.

In the study's own analysis: Reference gene primer amplification gave estimated nucleated cell counts. Sequencing used immunoSEQ multiplex PCR; TCRdb keeps in-frame clones, though not all of them. Clonal size and the V and J genes are those of that table, whereas D and trimming came from the DNA. The top ten hold around 7% of the sample, which has 180,000 or so clones, about 89% seen once. The CDR3 spans 15 residues. CDR1 is SGHNT and CDR2 is YYREEE in the germline V gene (reference sequence). The V end was cut by 6 bases, the J end by 1 base, with 16 bases between. What was sequenced was peripheral blood. The chain carries TRBV5-4 and TRBJ1-1; possible D gene TRBD1, 6 bases. The clonotype was recovered from a man in his forties with acute or convalescent COVID-19. This CDR3 reads CASTLMTGPNTEAFF. The CDR3 coding sequence is TGTGCCAGCACCCTAATGACAGGCCCGAACACTGAAGCTTTCTTT.